The 5 T cell receptor beta chains below come from one sample, sequenced in a study of identical twins. TCRdb passed the 5' RACE reads through MiXCR, listing each CDR3 protein once. The sample has about 290,000 distinct CDR3 sequences, 7.5% to 9.5% seen once. The sample was also reused in another study, on yellow fever vaccine responses in identical twins.

Material for sequencing was CD8+ T cells sorted from blood. Every receptor here comes from a woman under 30 in good health.

The chain couples TRBV4-3 to TRBJ2-7; tentatively, D is TRBD1 or TRBD2 (6 bases each). The V and J ends lost 4 bases and 3 bases respectively, with 16 bases between them. The germline gives CDR1 LGHNA, CDR2 YSLEER. The CDR3 contains 15 residues. In nucleotides, the CDR3 is TGCGCCAGCAGCCCCTCTTGGGGGGCGGGCTACGAGCAGTACTTC. This translates into CASSPSWGAGYEQYF.

This clonotype has more than one count but fewer than ten. V and J are TRBV20-1 and TRBJ1-5, with a possible D match to TRBD1 (6 bases). Germline-derived CDR1 and CDR2 are DFQATT and SNEGSKA (reference sequence). Deletions cut 6 bases from V and 4 bases from J, with 16 bases between. The CDR3 runs to 14 residues. The CDR3 DNA reads as TGCAGTGCCATGGACAGCGGGAGGAATCAGCCCCAGCATTTT. Protein product: CSAMDSGRNQPQHF.

This clonotype showed up just a few times. The gene calls are TRBV6-5 and TRBJ2-5; no clear D gene. This CDR3 has 14 residues. The V gene lost 0 bases and the J gene lost 0 bases, with 5 bases spanning the gap. Germline lookup yields CDR1 MNHEY and CDR2 SVGAGI. This chain's CDR3 is CASSYSVNQETQYF. CDR3 DNA sequence: TGTGCCAGCAGTTACTCAGTAAACCAAGAGACCCAGTACTTC.

As for this clonotype: The junction shows a germline mismatch at one end, possibly a read error. The chain links TRBV6-2 or TRBV6-3 to TRBJ2-1, with TRBD2 matching 7 bases. Germline V lookup: CDR1 MNHEY, CDR2 SVGEGT. This CDR3 region has 17 residues. CDR3 DNA: TGTGCCAGCAGTTACATCATATTTCTAGCGGAGGGGAATGGGCAGTTCTTC. Translating it yields CASSYIIFLAEGNGQFF.

This clonotype was picked up many times. The chain employs TRBV27 and TRBJ2-2; perhaps TRBD1 as D (5 bases). Germline CDR1 MNHEY, CDR2 SMNVEV (reference sequence). The germline V and J ends were trimmed by 2 bases and 3 bases, with 25 bases remaining between them. The CDR3 has 20 residues. CDR3 bases: TGTGCCAGCAGTTTAGATTCATATAGGCCGACAGCAATTTACACCGGGGAGCTGTTTTTT. Protein: CASSLDSYRPTAIYTGELFF.